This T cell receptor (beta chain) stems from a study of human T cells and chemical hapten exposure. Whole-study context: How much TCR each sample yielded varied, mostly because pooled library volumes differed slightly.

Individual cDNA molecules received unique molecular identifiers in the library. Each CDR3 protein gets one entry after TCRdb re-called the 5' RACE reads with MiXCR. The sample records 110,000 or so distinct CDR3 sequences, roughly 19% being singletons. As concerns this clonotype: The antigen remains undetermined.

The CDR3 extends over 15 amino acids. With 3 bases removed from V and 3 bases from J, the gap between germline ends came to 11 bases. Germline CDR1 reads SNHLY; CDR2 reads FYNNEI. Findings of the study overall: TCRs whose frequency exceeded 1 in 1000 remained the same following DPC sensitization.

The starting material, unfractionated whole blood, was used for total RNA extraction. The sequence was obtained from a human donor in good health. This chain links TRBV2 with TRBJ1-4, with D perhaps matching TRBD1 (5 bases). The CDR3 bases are TGTGCCAGCAGTGACGGGGCGCTTGCTAATGAAAAACTGTTTTTT. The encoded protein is CASSDGALANEKLFF.